This T cell receptor beta chain was recorded in a study of tissue T cells after allogeneic stem cell transplantation. The CDR3 runs 14 residues. Germline CDR1 reads SNHLY; CDR2 reads FYNGKV (reference sequence). J gave up 4 bases and V 5 bases, and 4 bases lay outside the gene matches. Concerning this clone itself: As yet, its antigen is unknown. Here the gene names and germline are mouse. The read gets to within 1 residue of the CDR3 end, and the germline J gene fills in the rest. This sample includes further DNA sequences coding for the same CDR3.

Study-wide findings and caveats: Limitations included a small, clinically heterogeneous cohort and limited sampling depth. Anatomically similar tissues had similar TCR repertoires within each patient. Few T cell clones were shared across patients, but motif clusters showed tissue-specific shared signatures.

Only in-frame clones appear in the TCRdb table, and some are missing; sequencing was by immunoSEQ multiplex PCR. The sample holds more than 45,000 clones, around 70% seen once. The genes are TRBV3 and TRBJ2-7; TRBD2 matches at 11 bases. Sequenced input: sorted cells pooled from one or two spleens. The origin of this receptor is a pool of C57BL/6 mice in good health. CDR3 residues: CASSPRTGGYEQYF. The covered CDR3 bases are TGTGCCAGCAGCCCCCGGACTGGGGGGTATGAACAGTAC.